These 26 T cell receptor beta chains originate from one sample sequenced in a study of cytomegalovirus exposure and HLA in healthy donors (dated by TCRdb to 2016 to 2017). Libraries came from the immunoSEQ multiplex PCR assay. The multiplex PCR relied on a mix of 60 forward primers for TCR Vbeta segments and 13 reverse primers for TCR Jbeta segments. TCRdb retrieved this table from immuneACCESS and kept in-frame rearrangements only. Not all clones are present; in checked studies, unresolved V genes account for under half, and no reason is known for the remainder. The sample records roughly 100,000 clones, 83% of which are singletons. Clones ranked in the top ten supply 5% to 6.5% of the sample. Specimen: PBMCs. These receptors originate from a man aged 18-30 years in good health and CMV-seronegative.

The rearrangement uses TRBV25-1 and TRBJ1-6; 9 bases line up with TRBD1. V gave up 3 bases and J gave up 7 bases; unmatched junction bases: 7. Germline CDR1 reads MGHDK; CDR2 reads SYGVNS. This CDR3 is built from 16 residues. In DNA form, the CDR3 reads TGTGCCAGCAGTGATCTCTCGACAGGGGGGAATTCACCCCTCCACTTT. As protein: CASSDLSTGGNSPLHF.

The CDR3 loop is CASSQDRLAGNYNEQFF. In DNA, the CDR3 is TGTGCCAGCAGCCAAGATCGACTAGCGGGCAACTACAATGAGCAGTTCTTC. The V gene is TRBV4-2, the J gene TRBJ2-1; 10 bases align to TRBD2. The ends lost 0 bases at V and 3 bases at J; junction bases unmatched: 5. This CDR3 region has 17 residues. Germline CDR1 is LGHNA and CDR2 is YNFKEQ.

This clone was seen only a few times. The rearrangement links TRBV27 to TRBJ2-7; 13 bases fit TRBD2. The CDR3 consists of 17 residues. V was pared by 6 bases and J by 6 bases, with 14 bases of the junction left unmatched. Germline lookup yields CDR1 MNHEY and CDR2 SMNVEV (reference sequence). CDR3 in amino acids: CASSLTPRTSGSGEQYF. In DNA form, the CDR3 reads TGTGCCAGCAGCCTTACCCCCCGGACTAGCGGGAGTGGCGAGCAGTACTTC.

V is TRBV28 and J is TRBJ1-4; D is uncertain. The V end was cut by 3 bases, the J end by 5 bases, with 16 bases between. CDR1 and CDR2 (germline): MDHEN, SYDVKM. This CDR3 region has 16 residues. The CDR3 sequence is CASSLEGGIGNEKLFF. CDR3 sequence (DNA): TGTGCCAGCAGTTTGGAGGGAGGTATAGGAAATGAAAAACTGTTTTTT.

This clone was found once. The V and J genes are TRBV10-1 and TRBJ2-3, with TRBD2 as a possible D gene (5 bases). The CDR3 has 14 residues. Trimming took 5 bases from V and 2 from J, leaving 11 bases between them. The germline CDR1 and CDR2 sequences are WNHNN and SYGVQD (reference sequence). CDR3 sequence reads: CASSLGVNTDTQYF. The CDR3 coding sequence is TGCGCCAGCAGTCTCGGGGTGAACACAGATACGCAGTATTTT.

This clone was seen a few times. The chain links TRBV7-2 to TRBJ1-2; TRBD1 might be the D (5 bases). V lost 6 bases, J lost 5 bases, and 10 bases lay in between. This CDR3 is 12 amino acids long. Germline V gene sequence: CDR1 SGHTA, CDR2 FQGNSA. The chain's CDR3 is CASRPQAYGYTF. The CDR3 DNA reads TGTGCCAGCAGGCCACAGGCGTATGGCTACACCTTC.

This chain links TRBV2 with TRBJ2-3, with 7 nucleotides matching TRBD2. Germline CDR1 reads SNHLY; CDR2 reads FYNNEI. The length of the CDR3 is 15 residues. V shed 5 bases and J 8 bases; nucleotides not matched to a gene: 13. This chain's CDR3 is CASSLKRDLGGTQYF. The DNA of the CDR3 is TGTGCCAGCAGTCTTAAGCGGGATCTTGGAGGTACGCAGTATTTT.

The chain links TRBV7-2 to TRBJ2-5, with no clear D. CDR3 size: 11 residues. CDR1 is SGHTA, CDR2 FQGNSA, per germline. The V end was cut by 2 bases, the J end by 5 bases, with 3 bases between. The CDR3 DNA is TGTGCCAGCAGCTTACCGGAGACCCAGTACTTC. The encoded protein is CASSLPETQYF.

This chain uses TRBV30 with TRBJ1-1; no reliable D call. The CDR3 is made up of 16 amino acids. Germline V gives CDR1 GTSNPN, CDR2 SVGIG (reference sequence). V gave up 0 bases and J gave up 4 bases, with 18 bases separating them. As DNA, the CDR3 is TGTGCCTGGAGTGTTATGGCGGCTGTACTGATCACTGAAGCTTTCTTT. Protein product: CAWSVMAAVLITEAFF.

V gene TRBV11-1 combines with J gene TRBJ2-7; maybe TRBD1 (6 bases). Deletions cut 4 bases from V and 0 bases from J, with 16 bases between. The CDR3 has 16 residues. Germline CDR1 and CDR2: SGHAT and FQDESV (reference sequence). In nucleotides, the CDR3 is TGTGCCAGCAGCTCCCTGACAGGAGGTGACTCCTACGAGCAGTACTTC. Protein product: CASSSLTGGDSYEQYF. The whole variable domain, remainder taken from reference TRBV11-1 and TRBJ2-7, is EAEVAQSPRYKITEKSQAVAFWCDPISGHATLYWYRQILGQGPELLVQFQDESVVDDSQLPKDRFSAERLKGVDSTLKIQPAELGDSAMYLCASSSLTGGDSYEQYFGPGTRLTVT.

The chain has TRBV2 and TRBJ1-6; 7 bases are shared with TRBD1. CDR3 length: 17 residues. CDR1 is SNHLY, CDR2 FYNNEI, per germline. After removal of 6 bases from V and 6 bases from J, the junction contained 14 bases not matched to a gene. This CDR3 is CASSPGTEIIANSPLHF. The CDR3 DNA sequence: TGTGCCAGCAGCCCGGGGACAGAGATCATAGCTAATTCACCCCTCCACTTT.

J is TRBJ2-5 and V is TRBV7-8; tentatively, D is TRBD1 (5 bases). The CDR3 is 13 residues long. The germline V gene has CDR1 SGHVS and CDR2 FQNEAQ. V was trimmed by 5 bases and J by 5 bases, leaving 12 bases between them. CDR3 nucleotide sequence: TGTGCCAGCAGCCCAGGGCCGCTGGAGACCCAGTACTTC. Encoded protein: CASSPGPLETQYF.

The rearrangement joins TRBV2 to TRBJ2-1; possible D gene TRBD2, 6 bases. Germline CDR1 reads SNHLY; CDR2 reads FYNNEI. Deletions cut 4 bases from V and 8 bases from J, with 9 bases between. The CDR3 loop spans 12 amino acids. The CDR3 is CASSGLVYEQFF. Written as DNA, the CDR3 is TGTGCCAGCAGTGGACTAGTCTATGAGCAGTTCTTC.

V gene TRBV6-4 combines with J gene TRBJ2-2, with D maybe TRBD2 (6 bases). The CDR3 totals 14 residues. Trimming shortened V by 4 bases and J by 1 base, and 7 bases separated the two germline ends. Germline CDR1 and CDR2: MRHNA and SNTAGT. The CDR3 region has the DNA TGTGCCAGCAGTGGGCGGGAGAACACCGGGGAGCTGTTTTTT. Encoded protein: CASSGRENTGELFF.

The chain carries TRBV19 and TRBJ2-1; no clear D. This CDR3 spans 13 amino acids. V was pared by 0 bases and J by 8 bases, with 8 bases between. Looked up from germline, CDR1 is LNHDA and CDR2 is SQIVND (reference sequence). The CDR3 spells CASSIDPVDEQFF. In DNA, the CDR3 is TGTGCCAGTAGTATAGATCCAGTGGATGAGCAGTTCTTC.

The chain has TRBV19 and TRBJ1-2; D gene ambiguous. V was pared by 0 bases and J by 4 bases, with 12 bases between. The CDR3 runs to 15 residues. Germline-derived CDR1 and CDR2 are LNHDA and SQIVND (reference sequence). This CDR3 is CASSIERAGFYGYTF. Here the CDR3 DNA reads TGTGCCAGTAGTATAGAGAGAGCCGGGTTCTATGGCTACACCTTC.

The gene calls are TRBV28 and TRBJ2-7, with TRBD2 matching 14 bases. With V trimmed by 7 bases and J by 2 bases, 16 bases remained unmatched. The CDR3 sequence is 19 residues long. Germline V lookup: CDR1 MDHEN, CDR2 SYDVKM. This CDR3 is CASIPRGLAGVARPYEQYF. As DNA, the CDR3 is TGTGCCAGCATCCCAAGGGGACTAGCGGGAGTAGCCCGCCCCTACGAGCAGTACTTC.

The genes are TRBV7-8 and TRBJ2-7; no definite D call. Trimming took off 0 bases at V and 3 bases at J, with 9 bases between the two ends. Per the germline V gene, CDR1 is SGHVS and CDR2 is FQNEAQ. The length of the CDR3 is 14 residues. CDR3 sequence (DNA): TGTGCCAGCAGCTTAGCGCTACAGAACTACGAGCAGTACTTC. It yields the protein CASSLALQNYEQYF.

This clone was detected once. V usage is TRBV9 and J usage is TRBJ1-1; no definite D call. The ends were cut back, 4 bases at V and 0 bases at J, with 19 bases in the middle. Per the germline V gene, CDR1 is SGDLS and CDR2 is YYNGEE. The length of the CDR3 is 17 residues. The CDR3 DNA reads TGTGCCAGCAGCCCCGCCGGCGGGAAAGTCATGAACACTGAAGCTTTCTTT. Amino acid sequence: CASSPAGGKVMNTEAFF.

This clone has more than one count but fewer than ten. V gene TRBV7-2 combines with J gene TRBJ1-1; D is unresolved. V was trimmed by 7 bases and J by 7 bases, leaving 19 bases between them. This CDR3 has 14 residues. CDR1 is SGHTA and CDR2 is FQGNSA in the germline V gene. In DNA, the CDR3 is TGTGCCAGCAAAAGAGGCTCTGGTGACGGTGAAGCTTTCTTT. Translation: CASKRGSGDGEAFF. Supplemented by reference TRBV7-2 and TRBJ1-1, the full variable domain reads GAGVSQSPSNKVTEKGKDVELRCDPISGHTALYWYRQSLGQGLEFLIYFQGNSAPDKSGLPSDRFSAERTGGSVSTLTIQRTQQEDSAVYLCASKRGSGDGEAFFGQGTRLTVV.

The chain uses TRBV5-6 and TRBJ1-6, with D possibly matching TRBD1 (5 bases). Trimming stripped 3 bases from V and 7 bases from J, with 20 bases between. This CDR3 is built from 17 residues. Germline loops: CDR1 SGHDT, CDR2 YYEEEE. This CDR3 is CASSYLGGTVGNSPLHF. DNA for the CDR3: TGTGCCAGCAGCTATCTGGGGGGGACCGTGGGGAATTCACCCCTCCACTTT.

The CDR3 region is CVGGRAFEQYF. The CDR3, as DNA: TGTGTGGGGGGGAGGGCCTTTGAGCAGTACTTC. The chain recombines TRBV6-1 with TRBJ2-7, with 7 nucleotides matching TRBD2. CDR3 length: 11 amino acids. Germline values: CDR1 MNHNS, CDR2 SASEGT.

The rearrangement uses TRBV5-1 and TRBJ2-7, with 9 bases lining up with TRBD1. Germline trimming cut 2 bases from V and 3 bases from J; bases unmatched to any gene: 12. CDR1 is SGHRS and CDR2 is YFSETQ in the germline V gene. CDR3 length: 17 amino acids. The CDR3 DNA is TGCGCCAGCAGCTTTTCCTGGGTGGGACAGGGTGTCTACGAGCAGTACTTC. This encodes CASSFSWVGQGVYEQYF.

In its sample, this clone ranks as medium-sized. CDR3 sequence (DNA): TGTGCCTCGATACCGAGGGGGGGCAAGAATGAGCAGTTCTTC. Encoded protein: CASIPRGGKNEQFF. The rearrangement joins TRBV28 to TRBJ2-1; D is possibly TRBD2 (7 bases). Between the trimmed V and J ends, which lost 11 bases and 7 bases, there was a span of 21 bases. Germline loops: CDR1 MDHEN, CDR2 SYDVKM. This CDR3 comprises 14 residues.

The chain has TRBV28 and TRBJ1-2; 8 bases map to TRBD1. Per germline, CDR1 MDHEN and CDR2 SYDVKM. The CDR3 covers 14 residues. V dropped 3 bases and J dropped 4; count of bases not matched to a gene: 4. CDR3 nucleotide sequence: TGTGCCAGCAGTTTTTTACAGGGGGTCTATGGCTACACCTTC. Translated, it gives CASSFLQGVYGYTF.

The V and J genes are TRBV7-2 and TRBJ2-3, with 7 bases that match TRBD2. V lost 5 bases to trimming and J lost 5 bases; unmatched junction nucleotides: 13. The CDR3 runs to 16 residues. Germline V gene sequence: CDR1 SGHTA, CDR2 FQGNSA. The CDR3 nucleotides are TGTGCCAGCAGCCCCAGTCCGGGAGGAGGAGGAGATACGCAGTATTTT. This encodes CASSPSPGGGGDTQYF.